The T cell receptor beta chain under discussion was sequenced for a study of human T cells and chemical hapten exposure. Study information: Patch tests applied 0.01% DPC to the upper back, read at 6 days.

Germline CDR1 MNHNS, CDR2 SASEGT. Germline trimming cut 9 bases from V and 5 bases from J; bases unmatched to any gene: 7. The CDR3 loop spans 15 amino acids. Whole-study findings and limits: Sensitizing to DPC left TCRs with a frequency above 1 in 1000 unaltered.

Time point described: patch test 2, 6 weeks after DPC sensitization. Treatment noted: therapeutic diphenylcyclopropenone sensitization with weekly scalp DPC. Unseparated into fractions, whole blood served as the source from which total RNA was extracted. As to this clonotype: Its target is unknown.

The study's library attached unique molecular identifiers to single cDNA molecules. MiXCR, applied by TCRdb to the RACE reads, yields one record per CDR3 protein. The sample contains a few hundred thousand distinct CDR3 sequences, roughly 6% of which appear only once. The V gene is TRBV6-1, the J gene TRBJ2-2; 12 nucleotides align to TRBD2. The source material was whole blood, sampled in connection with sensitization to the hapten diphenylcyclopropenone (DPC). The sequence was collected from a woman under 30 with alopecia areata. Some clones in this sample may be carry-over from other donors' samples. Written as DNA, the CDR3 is TGTGCCAGTACGCCTGGGACTAGCGGGACCGGGGAGCTGTTTTTT. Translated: CASTPGTSGTGELFF.